This TCR beta chain was retrieved from a study of identifying expanded T cells in peripheral blood (dated by TCRdb to 2018 to 2020). The study in broad terms: Technical replicates were generated by sequencing separate aliquots of the same genomic DNA pool, and four replicates were compared pairwise.

V drops 3 bases and J drops 2 bases, leaving 13 bases in between. Inclusive of the bounding cysteine and phenylalanine, the CDR3 is 14 residues long. Kept here is only the CDR3 DNA, which spans 42 bases and is read in frame from base 1. The germline V gene (reference sequence) yields GTSNPN for CDR1 and SVGIG for CDR2. TCRbeta CDR3 regions were profiled with the immunoSEQ Assay using bias-controlled multiplex PCR amplification of genomic DNA. The authors' pipeline ran thus. The absolute abundance of each unique TCRbeta CDR3 region was quantified after sequences were collapsed and filtered. Differential abundance was assessed using a binomial (Fisher-equivalent) model and a beta-binomial model in which time-dependent variance fitted from healthy donors was added. Any clone with fewer than 5 combined templates was excluded, and a clone was called differentially abundant if its Benjamini-Hochberg FDR was below 0.01. The form v = (b*log(k)+a)^2 was used to model beta-binomial variance as a function of total template count across the two samples. TCRdb took over this immuneACCESS table, retaining in-frame rearrangements with V and J assigned. Such tables are incomplete; in checked studies, under half of the missing clones stem from an unresolved V gene, and the remainder is unexplained. That table furnishes V, J and clone size, whereas the DNA furnished D and trimming. In all, the sample holds approximately 130,000 clones, and 75% to 90% of those were seen once. The ten largest make up roughly 8% of the sample.

During the collection period, no infections or other immune events were recorded for the healthy donors. Time-dependent variance in a beta-binomial model of T-cell clone differential abundance was calibrated using healthy-donor blood repertoires as a training cohort. The training cohort included around 10 healthy donors, of whom 3 were female and 7 were male. The donors were between about 25 and 65 years old, with an average age of around 42 years. Whole blood, obtained from a commercial supplier, was collected from each healthy donor at three time points spaced approximately 13 days apart. Genomic DNA was extracted from unsorted whole blood for immunosequencing. Paper-wide results and their limitations: The authors expected that over much longer intervals, such as months to years, biological variance in healthy repertoires might increase even further. Both the number of clones called differentially abundant and the false-positive rate were significantly reduced by the beta-binomial model across all healthy-donor time intervals. Between technical replicates the binomial model flagged approximately 1.2 differentially abundant clones, whereas over about 2 weeks the binomial model flagged about 15 and over approximately four weeks approximately 20. Across all healthy donors, variance in clone template counts between roughly 2-week samples was found to increase significantly with total template count.

This clone has only a few counts. Its antigen is not yet known. Nothing much larger sits one base from this clone, and base qualities are not available. Sample: blood. This chain is built from TRBV30 and TRBJ1-2, with the D gene too uncertain to name. The clonotype comes from a person between 18 and 69 years old in good health. The sequence in DNA is TGTGCCTGGAGCCTGGGTTTGCGAAACTATGGCTACACCTTC. It translates to CAWSLGLRNYGYTF.